Listed below are T cell receptor beta chains from one sample, sequenced in a study of OX40 agonist ivuxolimab in advanced cancers. Assay: immunoSEQ multiplex PCR; the TCRdb copy retains only in-frame clones and omits some. The sample carries tens of thousands of clones, more than 70% recorded once. Sequences were derived from CD4+ or CD8+ T cells sorted from blood, sampled in a trial of the OX40 agonist ivuxolimab. These receptors were collected from an adult with an advanced solid tumor such as melanoma, head and neck, liver or kidney cancer. CDR3s include the opening cysteine and the closing phenylalanine or tryptophan. A D gene is named only where the DNA matches it firmly. Part of the rows lack a size; the others show once, few, many or a class for expanded clones.

CASSGQAGNEKLFF,TGTGCCAGCTCCGGGCAGGCCGGGAATGAAAAACTGTTTTTT,.,TRBJ1-4,TRBV18,.
CASSLAGVEKLFF,TGTGCCAGCAGTTTAGCTGGGGTAGAAAAACTGTTTTTT,.,TRBJ1-4,TRBV28,.
CASSQGHSILTDTQYF,TGCGCCAGCAGCCAGGGGCACAGTATTCTCACAGATACGCAGTATTTT,.,TRBJ2-3,TRBV4-1,.
CASSLGSGGTNEQFF,TGCGCCAGCAGCTTGGGTAGCGGGGGGACCAATGAGCAGTTCTTC,TRBD2,TRBJ2-1,TRBV5-1,.
CASRGLNNSPLHF,TGTGCCAGCAGGGGACTTAACAATTCACCCCTCCACTTT,.,TRBJ1-6,TRBV25-1,.
CASSYPVEQYF,TGTGCCAGCAGCTACCCCGTCGAGCAGTACTTC,.,TRBJ2-7,TRBV7-2,.
CASGLGSTDTQYF,TGTGCTAGTGGTTTGGGGAGCACAGATACGCAGTATTTT,.,TRBJ2-3,TRBV12-5,once
CASSQDQGYNEQFF,TGCGCCAGCAGCCAAGATCAAGGATACAATGAGCAGTTCTTC,.,TRBJ2-1,TRBV4-1,.
CASSLPQDTGELFF,TGTGCCAGCAGTTTACCACAGGACACCGGGGAGCTGTTTTTT,.,TRBJ2-2,TRBV5-5,.
CASSFSAHSPGNQPQHF,TGTGCCAGCAGCTTCTCGGCACATTCGCCTGGAAATCAGCCCCAGCATTTT,.,TRBJ1-5,TRBV7-9,.
CASSLTSGAQTETQYF,TGTGCCAGCAGTTTGACTAGCGGGGCCCAAACAGAGACCCAGTACTTC,TRBD2,TRBJ2-5,TRBV6-5,.
CASSLDTYGYTF,TGCGCCAGCAGCTTGGACACCTATGGCTACACCTTC,.,TRBJ1-2,TRBV5-1,once
CSVVWNEQFF,TGCAGCGTTGTTTGGAATGAGCAGTTCTTC,.,TRBJ2-1,TRBV29-1,.
CASSPRGGPTDTQYF,TGTGCCAGCAGCCCGAGGGGGGGACCCACAGATACGCAGTATTTT,.,TRBJ2-3,TRBV11-1,.
CASSPRDRNYNYGYTF,TGTGCCAGCAGCCCCCGGGACAGAAATTACAACTATGGTTACACCTTC,TRBD1,TRBJ1-2,TRBV7-9,.
CASSRRQGLAWGYTF,TGTGCCAGCAGCCGCAGACAGGGTTTGGCTTGGGGCTACACCTTC,TRBD1,TRBJ1-2,TRBV5-7,.
CASSPAGAASTDTQYF,TGTGCCAGCAGCCCCGCGGGGGCGGCTAGCACAGATACGCAGTATTTT,.,TRBJ2-3,TRBV28,.
CASSPPGLAGSTGELFF,TGTGCCAGCTCACCACCAGGACTAGCGGGGTCCACCGGGGAGCTGTTTTTT,TRBD2,TRBJ2-2,TRBV18,.
CASSPKGAIANQPQHF,TGTGCCAGCTCACCAAAGGGGGCAATAGCCAATCAGCCCCAGCATTTT,TRBD1,TRBJ1-5,TRBV18,.
CASSSIRDRNYEQYF,TGTGCCAGCAGCTCAATCCGGGACAGGAACTACGAGCAGTACTTC,TRBD1,TRBJ2-7,TRBV11-2,.
CASSPPTNGNYGYTF,TGTGCCAGCTCACCACCGACCAACGGAAACTATGGCTACACCTTC,.,TRBJ1-2,TRBV18,.
CASSTTPGANVLTF,TGTGCCAGCTCCACTACCCCTGGGGCCAACGTCCTGACTTTC,.,TRBJ2-6,TRBV18,.
CASSIIPGGRGNEQFF,TGTGCCAGCAGCATCATCCCGGGGGGTAGGGGAAATGAGCAGTTCTTC,TRBD2,TRBJ2-1,TRBV9,.
CASSHPQGANYGYTF,TGCGCCAGCAGCCACCCACAGGGCGCAAACTATGGCTACACCTTC,.,TRBJ1-2,TRBV4-1,.
CATSRDFAASTEAFF,TGTGCCACCAGCAGAGATTTTGCGGCCAGCACTGAAGCTTTCTTT,.,TRBJ1-1,TRBV15,.
CASSPAAQETQYF,TGTGCCAGCAGCCCGGCAGCTCAAGAGACCCAGTACTTC,.,TRBJ2-5,TRBV7-8,.
CASSSRNRGTDTQYF,TGTGCCAGCAGCTCCAGGAACCGGGGGACAGATACGCAGTATTTT,.,TRBJ2-3,TRBV7-8,.
CASSLVQNQPQHF,TGTGCCAGCAGCTTAGTCCAGAATCAGCCCCAGCATTTT,.,TRBJ1-5,TRBV7-2,few
CASSLAQGETQYF,TGTGCCAGCAGCTTAGCCCAGGGGGAGACCCAGTACTTC,.,TRBJ2-5,TRBV7-8,.
CASSLLGRGNQPQHF,TGTGCCAGCTCACTTTTGGGACGGGGGAATCAGCCCCAGCATTTT,.,TRBJ1-5,TRBV18,once
CASSLVLAGGGYTF,TGTGCCAGCAGCTTAGTTTTGGCAGGGGGCGGCTACACCTTC,TRBD1,TRBJ1-2,TRBV7-6,few
CASSPSPARNYGYTF,TGCGCCAGCAGCCCATCCCCAGCTAGGAACTATGGCTACACCTTC,.,TRBJ1-2,TRBV5-1,.
CASSYTRLTSAKQYF,TGTGCCAGCAGTTACACCCGCCTAACTAGCGCAAAGCAGTATTTT,TRBD2,TRBJ2-3,TRBV6-5,.
CASSLSRGRANTEAFF,TGTGCCAGCAGCTTATCAAGGGGTCGCGCGAACACTGAAGCTTTCTTT,.,TRBJ1-1,TRBV7-2,.
CASSESPGRLNTEAFF,TGTGCCAGCAGTGAATCCCCCGGACGTTTGAACACTGAAGCTTTCTTT,.,TRBJ1-1,TRBV6-1,.
CASSPGTGGYSNQPQHF,TGCGCCAGCAGCCCCGGGACAGGGGGATATAGCAATCAGCCCCAGCATTTT,TRBD1,TRBJ1-5,TRBV4-1,.
CSVAPKLNTEAFF,TGCAGCGTGGCACCGAAGCTGAACACTGAAGCTTTCTTT,.,TRBJ1-1,TRBV29-1,.
CASSPRRANYGYTF,TGTGCCAGCAGCCCCCGACGGGCTAACTATGGCTACACCTTC,.,TRBJ1-2,TRBV9,.
CASSYNAQAGGPVDTQYF,TGTGCCAGCTCCTACAACGCCCAAGCGGGGGGGCCAGTGGATACGCAGTATTTT,.,TRBJ2-3,TRBV21-1,.
CASSPGSPGNTIYF,TGTGCCAGCTCACCGGGCAGTCCTGGAAACACCATATATTTT,.,TRBJ1-3,TRBV18,.
CASSPPAGPAHF,TGTGCCAGCAGCCCTCCGGCGGGGCCGGCGCATTTT,.,TRBJ1-5,TRBV27,.
CASSLSAGAYEQYF,TGCGCCAGCAGCTTGTCGGCAGGGGCATACGAGCAGTACTTC,.,TRBJ2-7,TRBV5-1,.
CASSQNREGNQPQHF,TGTGCCAGCTCACAGAACAGGGAGGGCAATCAGCCCCAGCATTTT,.,TRBJ1-5,TRBV18,.
CASSGKVSNSPLHF,TGTGCCAGCAGTGGCAAGGTCAGCAATTCACCCCTCCACTTT,.,TRBJ1-6,TRBV25-1,few
CASREWSGLSEKLFF,TGCGCCAGCAGAGAATGGTCAGGGCTATCTGAAAAACTGTTTTTT,.,TRBJ1-4,TRBV5-1,once
CASSLLSGPFNTGELFF,TGCGCCAGCAGCTTGCTTTCGGGGCCATTTAACACCGGGGAGCTGTTTTTT,.,TRBJ2-2,TRBV5-1,few
CASSLYRGDTEAFF,TGCGCCAGCAGCCTGTACAGGGGTGACACTGAAGCTTTCTTT,TRBD1,TRBJ1-1,TRBV5-1,.
CASRQTGWEQYF,TGTGCCAGCAGACAGACAGGGTGGGAGCAGTACTTC,TRBD1,TRBJ2-7,TRBV6-5,.
CASMGGQYNQPQHF,TGTGCCAGTATGGGAGGACAATACAATCAGCCCCAGCATTTT,.,TRBJ1-5,TRBV19,few
CASSERDGYEQYF,TGTGCCAGCAGTGAACGGGACGGCTACGAGCAGTACTTC,.,TRBJ2-7,TRBV6-1,.
CASSQTDLNTEAFF,TGTGCCAGCAGTCAGACTGACTTGAACACTGAAGCTTTCTTT,.,TRBJ1-1,TRBV2,.
CASSEVDRTSLGGYTF,TGTGCCAGCAGTGAGGTGGACCGCACTTCGTTGGGAGGCTACACCTTC,.,TRBJ1-2,TRBV6-1,.
CASSPFGAITGELFF,TGTGCCAGCTCACCGTTCGGGGCGATCACCGGGGAGCTGTTTTTT,.,TRBJ2-2,TRBV18,.
CASSLITGNSPLHF,TGCGCCAGCAGCTTGATTACCGGTAATTCACCCCTCCACTTT,.,TRBJ1-6,TRBV5-1,.
CASRAQRSNQPQHF,TGTGCCAGCAGGGCTCAGCGGAGCAATCAGCCCCAGCATTTT,.,TRBJ1-5,TRBV2,.
CASSQAPGHTEAFF,TGTGCCAGCAGCCAGGCCCCCGGGCACACTGAAGCTTTCTTT,.,TRBJ1-1,TRBV6-5,.
CASSFAGGRETQYF,TGTGCCAGCAGCTTTGCGGGGGGTCGGGAGACCCAGTACTTC,TRBD2,TRBJ2-5,TRBV7-3,.
CASSQYTGQGDGQPQHF,TGCGCCAGCAGCCAATATACCGGACAGGGTGATGGCCAGCCCCAGCATTTT,TRBD1,TRBJ1-5,TRBV4-1,.